This T cell receptor (beta chain) came from a study of post-analysis software for immune sequencing data. Study results and limitations: With TRBV5-6, TRBV5-1 and TRBV20-1 included, about 5 TRBV segments were more frequent in patients than in controls.

The CDR3 has 15 residues. Trimming took off 5 bases at V and 3 bases at J, with 17 bases between the two ends. Worth noting for this clonotype: Its antigen is unidentified. The conserved phenylalanine or tryptophan normally closing the CDR3 is absent here, so this likely arose from a read error.

Unique molecular identifiers were carried by the TCR beta cDNA libraries. TCRdb reprocessed the PCR reads via MiXCR and lists one record per CDR3 protein. The sample has about 430,000 distinct CDR3 sequences; roughly 38% are singletons. This clonotype was obtained from a girl aged 2-10 years with multiple sclerosis. The sample comprised blood. The V call is TRBV12-3 or TRBV12-4, the J call TRBJ2-7; D is possibly TRBD1 (6 bases). The CDR3 DNA reads TGTGCCAGCAGTCCCGGACAGCTTCTGAGCTACGAGCAGTACTAC. Translated: CASSPGQLLSYEQYY.